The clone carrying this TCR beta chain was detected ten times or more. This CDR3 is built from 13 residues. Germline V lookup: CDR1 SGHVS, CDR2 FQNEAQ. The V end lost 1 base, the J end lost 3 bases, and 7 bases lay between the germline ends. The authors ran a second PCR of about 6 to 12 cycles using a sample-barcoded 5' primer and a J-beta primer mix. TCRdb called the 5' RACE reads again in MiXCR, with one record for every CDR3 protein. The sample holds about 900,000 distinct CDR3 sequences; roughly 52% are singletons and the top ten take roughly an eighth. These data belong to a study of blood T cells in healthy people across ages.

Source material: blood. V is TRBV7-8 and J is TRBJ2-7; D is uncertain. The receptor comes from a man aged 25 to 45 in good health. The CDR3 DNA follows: TGTGCCAGCAGCTTAGGGCAGAACTACGAGCAGTACTTC. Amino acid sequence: CASSLGQNYEQYF.